This T cell receptor beta chain comes out of a study of control samples from healthy donors and cancer patients. Germline V gene sequence: CDR1 SNHLY, CDR2 FYNNEI. This CDR3 has 18 amino acids. V lost 1 base, J lost 0 bases, and 10 bases stayed unmatched. TCRdb keeps only in-frame clones here, not all; method: immunoSEQ multiplex PCR. The table shows about 160,000 clones, with about 90% occurring only once. The receptor's source is a young woman in good health. The source material was blood. The chain has TRBV2 and TRBJ1-1, with TRBD1 identical over 8 bases. The CDR3 here is CASSEVLGQGTLNTEAFF. In DNA, the CDR3 is TGTGCCAGCAGTGAAGTTCTTGGACAGGGAACCCTGAACACTGAAGCTTTCTTT.